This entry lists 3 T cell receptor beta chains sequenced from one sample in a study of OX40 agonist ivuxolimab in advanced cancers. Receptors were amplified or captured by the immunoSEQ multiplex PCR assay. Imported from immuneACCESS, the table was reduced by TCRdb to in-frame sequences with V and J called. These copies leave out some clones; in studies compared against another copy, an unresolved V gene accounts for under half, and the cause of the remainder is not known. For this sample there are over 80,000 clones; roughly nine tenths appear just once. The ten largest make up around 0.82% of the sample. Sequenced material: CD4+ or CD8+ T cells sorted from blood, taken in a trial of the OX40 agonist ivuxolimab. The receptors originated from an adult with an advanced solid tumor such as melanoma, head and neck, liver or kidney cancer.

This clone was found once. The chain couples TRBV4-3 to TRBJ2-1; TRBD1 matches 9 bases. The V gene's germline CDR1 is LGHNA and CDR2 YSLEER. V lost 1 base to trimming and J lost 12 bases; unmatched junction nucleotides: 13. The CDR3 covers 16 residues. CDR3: CASSQVIGQGRRRQFF. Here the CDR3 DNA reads TGCGCCAGCAGCCAAGTTATCGGACAGGGGCGCCGTAGGCAGTTCTTC.

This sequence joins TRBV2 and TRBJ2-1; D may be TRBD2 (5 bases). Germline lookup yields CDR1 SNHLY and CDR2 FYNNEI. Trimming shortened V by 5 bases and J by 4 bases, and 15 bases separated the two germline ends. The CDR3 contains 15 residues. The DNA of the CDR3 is TGTGCCAGCAGTAAGAGCGGAGGAGGATACAATGAGCAGTTCTTC. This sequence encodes CASSKSGGGYNEQFF. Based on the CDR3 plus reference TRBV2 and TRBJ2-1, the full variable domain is EPEVTQTPSHQVTQMGQEVILRCVPISNHLYFYWYRQILGQKVEFLVSFYNNEISEKSEIFDDQFSVERPDGSNFTLKIRSTKLEDSAMYFCASSKSGGGYNEQFFGPGTRLTVL.

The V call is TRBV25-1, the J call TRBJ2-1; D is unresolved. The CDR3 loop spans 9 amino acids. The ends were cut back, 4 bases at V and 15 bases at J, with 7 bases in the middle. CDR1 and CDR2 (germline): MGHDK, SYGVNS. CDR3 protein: CASSVNLFF. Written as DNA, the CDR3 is TGTGCCAGCAGTGTAAACTTGTTCTTC.